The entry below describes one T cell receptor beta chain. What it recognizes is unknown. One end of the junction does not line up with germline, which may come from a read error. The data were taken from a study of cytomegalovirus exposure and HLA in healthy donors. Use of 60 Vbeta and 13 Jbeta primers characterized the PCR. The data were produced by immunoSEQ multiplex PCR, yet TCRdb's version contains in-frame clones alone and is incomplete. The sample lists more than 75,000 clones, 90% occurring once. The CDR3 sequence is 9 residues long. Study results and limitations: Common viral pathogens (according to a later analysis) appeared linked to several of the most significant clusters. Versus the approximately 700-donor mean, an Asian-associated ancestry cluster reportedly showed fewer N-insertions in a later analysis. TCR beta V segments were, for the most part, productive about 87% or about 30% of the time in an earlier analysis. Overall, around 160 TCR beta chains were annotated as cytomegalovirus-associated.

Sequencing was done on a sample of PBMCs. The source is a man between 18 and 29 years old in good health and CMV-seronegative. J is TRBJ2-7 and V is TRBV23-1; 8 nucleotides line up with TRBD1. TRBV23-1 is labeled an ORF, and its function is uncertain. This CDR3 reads CASSHRDRF. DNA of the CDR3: TGCGCCAGCAGTCATCGGGACAGGTTC.